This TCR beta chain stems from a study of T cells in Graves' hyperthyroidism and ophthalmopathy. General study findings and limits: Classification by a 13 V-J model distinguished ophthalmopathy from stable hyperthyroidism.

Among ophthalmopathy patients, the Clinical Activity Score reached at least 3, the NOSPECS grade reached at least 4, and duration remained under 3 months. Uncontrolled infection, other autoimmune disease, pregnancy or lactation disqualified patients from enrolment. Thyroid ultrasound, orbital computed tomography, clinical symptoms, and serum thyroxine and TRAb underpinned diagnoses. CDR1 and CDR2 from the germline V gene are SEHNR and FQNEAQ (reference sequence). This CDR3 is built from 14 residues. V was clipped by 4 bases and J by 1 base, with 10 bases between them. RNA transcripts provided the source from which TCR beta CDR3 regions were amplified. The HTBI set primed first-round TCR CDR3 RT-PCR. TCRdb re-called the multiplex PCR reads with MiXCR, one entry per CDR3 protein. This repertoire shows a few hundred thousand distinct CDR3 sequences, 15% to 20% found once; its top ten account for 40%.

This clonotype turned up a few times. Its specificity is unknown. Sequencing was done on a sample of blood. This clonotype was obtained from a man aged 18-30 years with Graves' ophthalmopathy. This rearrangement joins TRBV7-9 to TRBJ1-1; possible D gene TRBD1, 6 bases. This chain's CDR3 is CASSSGQKNTEAFF. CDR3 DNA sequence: TGTGCCAGCAGCTCCGGACAGAAGAACACTGAAGCTTTCTTT.